Listed below are T cell receptor beta chains from one sample, sequenced in a study of blood T cell repertoires in COVID-19. Assay: immunoSEQ multiplex PCR; the TCRdb copy retains only in-frame clones and omits some. Of fewer than 350,000 clones listed, 75% to 95% were seen once; the top ten hold about 6.8%. What was sequenced was peripheral blood. The receptors were gathered from a woman younger than 45 with COVID-19, enrolled during active disease. Both conserved end residues are part of each CDR3. A D gene is named only where the DNA matches it firmly. Not all rows give a size; the values are once, few, many and, for expanded clones, a class.

J: TRBJ2-2; size: once; V: TRBV7-9; D: TRBD2; CDR3: CASSLGGSAGELFF; DNA: TGTGCCAGCAGCTTGGGGGGGTCAGCCGGGGAGCTGTTTTTT
J: TRBJ1-1; size: -; V: TRBV28; D: TRBD1; CDR3: CASSPWDRAAEAFF; DNA: TGTGCCAGCAGCCCATGGGACAGGGCGGCTGAAGCTTTCTTT
J: TRBJ2-7; size: -; V: TRBV11-2; D: TRBD2; CDR3: CASSQRGGGSNEQYF; DNA: TGTGCCAGCAGCCAACGCGGGGGGGGGTCCAACGAGCAGTACTTC
J: TRBJ2-7; size: once; V: TRBV5-1; D: -; CDR3: CASSLDRAYEQYF; DNA: TGCGCCAGCAGCTTGGACAGGGCCTACGAGCAGTACTTC
J: TRBJ2-5; size: -; V: TRBV5-1; D: TRBD2; CDR3: CASSWGEGETQYF; DNA: TGCGCCAGCAGCTGGGGGGAGGGAGAGACCCAGTACTTC
J: TRBJ1-2; size: -; V: TRBV3-1/TRBV3-2; D: -; CDR3: CASSHQQGGYTF; DNA: TGTGCCAGCAGCCACCAGCAGGGGGGCTACACCTTC
J: TRBJ2-7; size: once; V: TRBV6-2/TRBV6-3; D: TRBD1; CDR3: CASSYGDGTGRSEQYF; DNA: TGTGCCAGCAGTTACGGAGACGGGACAGGTCGATCCGAGCAGTACTTC
J: TRBJ2-7; size: -; V: TRBV12-3/TRBV12-4; D: -; CDR3: CASSPDRVYEQYF; DNA: TGTGCCAGCAGCCCGGACAGAGTCTACGAGCAGTACTTC
J: TRBJ2-7; size: -; V: TRBV24-1; D: TRBD2; CDR3: CATSDQSGTRPYEQYF; DNA: TGTGCCACCAGTGATCAATCCGGGACTAGACCCTACGAGCAGTACTTC
J: TRBJ2-3; size: -; V: TRBV7-7; D: TRBD2; CDR3: CASSPGTSGTDTQYF; DNA: TGTGCTAGCAGCCCCGGGACTAGCGGCACAGATACGCAGTATTTT
J: TRBJ2-1; size: -; V: TRBV5-1; D: TRBD2; CDR3: CASSFGLAGPYNEQFF; DNA: TGCGCCAGCAGCTTTGGACTAGCGGGGCCCTACAATGAGCAGTTCTTC
J: TRBJ2-3; size: -; V: TRBV27; D: TRBD2; CDR3: CASNQGLFTDTQYF; DNA: TGTGCCAGCAACCAGGGACTATTCACAGATACGCAGTATTTT
J: TRBJ2-5; size: -; V: TRBV18; D: -; CDR3: CASSPPYGGAGETQYF; DNA: TGTGCCAGCTCACCACCGTATGGTGGGGCTGGGGAGACCCAGTACTTC
J: TRBJ1-2; size: -; V: TRBV6-2/TRBV6-3; D: -; CDR3: CASSLTGRNYGYTF; DNA: TGTGCCAGCAGTTTGACAGGAAGGAACTATGGCTACACCTTC
J: TRBJ1-2; size: once; V: TRBV5-1; D: -; CDR3: CASSFPGGNYGYTF; DNA: TGCGCCAGCAGTTTCCCGGGAGGTAACTATGGCTACACCTTC
J: TRBJ2-3; size: -; V: TRBV16; D: TRBD2; CDR3: CASSFSGRAADTQYF; DNA: TGTGCCAGCAGCTTTAGCGGGAGGGCCGCAGATACGCAGTATTTT
J: TRBJ2-3; size: -; V: TRBV5-4; D: TRBD2; CDR3: CASSLGSGRAGADTQYF; DNA: TGTGCCAGCAGCTTGGGTAGCGGGAGGGCCGGGGCGGATACGCAGTATTTT
J: TRBJ1-4; size: -; V: TRBV2; D: -; CDR3: CASRGRAGEKLFF; DNA: TGTGCCAGCAGGGGCAGGGCAGGGGAAAAACTGTTTTTT
J: TRBJ2-1; size: -; V: TRBV4-1; D: TRBD2; CDR3: CASSPLPGEGYNEQFF; DNA: TGCGCCAGCAGCCCCCTCCCGGGGGAGGGCTACAATGAGCAGTTCTTC
J: TRBJ1-5; size: few; V: TRBV4-1; D: -; CDR3: CASSQEFAFNQPQHF; DNA: TGCGCCAGCAGCCAAGAGTTCGCGTTCAATCAGCCCCAGCATTTT
J: TRBJ2-7; size: -; V: TRBV28; D: -; CDR3: CASSSYYRDVEQYF; DNA: TGTGCCAGCAGTTCATACTATCGCGACGTCGAGCAGTACTTC
J: TRBJ2-1; size: -; V: TRBV30; D: -; CDR3: CAWKLWEDNEQFF; DNA: TGTGCCTGGAAGCTGTGGGAGGACAATGAGCAGTTCTTC
J: TRBJ2-5; size: -; V: TRBV6-1; D: TRBD2; CDR3: CASSEAPSGTQYF; DNA: TGTGCCAGCAGTGAAGCCCCTAGCGGGACCCAGTACTTC
J: TRBJ1-6; size: -; V: TRBV19; D: TRBD1; CDR3: CASTPGQGRSPLHF; DNA: TGTGCCAGTACCCCCGGACAGGGAAGATCACCCCTCCACTTT
J: TRBJ2-1; size: -; V: TRBV29-1; D: -; CDR3: CSVDRGYNEQFF; DNA: TGCAGCGTTGACAGGGGCTACAATGAGCAGTTCTTC
J: TRBJ2-7; size: -; V: TRBV7-2; D: -; CDR3: CASSARVEQYF; DNA: TGTGCCAGCAGCGCCCGGGTCGAGCAGTACTTC
J: TRBJ2-7; size: few; V: TRBV5-4; D: TRBD2; CDR3: CASSPSSGVPYEQYF; DNA: TGTGCCAGCAGCCCTAGTAGCGGGGTTCCCTACGAGCAGTACTTC
J: TRBJ1-6; size: -; V: TRBV24-1; D: TRBD1; CDR3: CATSDGQGRNSPLHF; DNA: TGTGCCACCAGTGATGGACAGGGGAGGAATTCACCCCTCCACTTT
J: TRBJ2-7; size: -; V: TRBV5-5; D: TRBD1; CDR3: CASSWGTGRTYEQYF; DNA: TGTGCCAGCAGCTGGGGGACAGGAAGAACCTACGAGCAGTACTTC
J: TRBJ2-5; size: -; V: TRBV7-8; D: TRBD2; CDR3: CASSRPGLAGVGIQETQYF; DNA: TGTGCCAGCAGCAGGCCCGGACTAGCGGGAGTGGGGATCCAAGAGACCCAGTACTTC
J: TRBJ2-5; size: -; V: TRBV2; D: -; CDR3: CASSAWDNQETQYF; DNA: TGTGCCAGCAGTGCCTGGGACAACCAAGAGACCCAGTACTTC
J: TRBJ2-7; size: -; V: TRBV29-1; D: -; CDR3: CSAVLPGHNYEQYF; DNA: TGCAGCGCGGTCCTCCCAGGACACAACTACGAGCAGTACTTC
J: TRBJ2-5; size: -; V: TRBV19; D: TRBD1; CDR3: CASSDRVGQETQYF; DNA: TGTGCCAGTAGCGACAGGGTGGGGCAAGAGACCCAGTACTTC
J: TRBJ2-3; size: -; V: TRBV5-1; D: TRBD1; CDR3: CASSGTGHYTDTQYF; DNA: TGCGCCAGCAGCGGGACAGGTCACTACACAGATACGCAGTATTTT
J: TRBJ1-5; size: -; V: TRBV19; D: -; CDR3: CASSIVREGNQPQHF; DNA: TGTGCCAGTAGTATAGTCAGGGAGGGCAATCAGCCCCAGCATTTT
J: TRBJ2-7; size: -; V: TRBV18; D: TRBD2; CDR3: CASSPLAGAEEQYF; DNA: TGTGCCAGCTCACCACTAGCGGGAGCGGAGGAGCAGTACTTC
J: TRBJ1-1; size: -; V: TRBV2; D: -; CDR3: CASSSGLTDEAFF; DNA: TGTGCCAGCAGTTCTGGACTCACCGATGAAGCTTTCTTT
J: TRBJ1-1; size: -; V: TRBV27; D: -; CDR3: CASSLSGREAFF; DNA: TGTGCCAGCAGTTTATCAGGGAGGGAGGCTTTCTTT
J: TRBJ1-2; size: -; V: TRBV6-5; D: -; CDR3: CASTSGVHGYTF; DNA: TGTGCCAGCACCTCCGGGGTACATGGCTACACCTTC
J: TRBJ1-2; size: -; V: TRBV4-1; D: -; CDR3: CASSQIGSNYGYTF; DNA: TGCGCCAGCAGCCAAATTGGCAGTAACTATGGCTACACCTTC
J: TRBJ1-1; size: -; V: TRBV5-1; D: -; CDR3: CASSPEVPGGNTEAFF; DNA: TGCGCCAGCAGCCCGGAGGTCCCCGGAGGGAACACTGAAGCTTTCTTT
J: TRBJ1-1; size: few; V: TRBV5-4; D: -; CDR3: CASSSGLMNTEAFF; DNA: TGTGCCAGCAGCTCCGGACTGATGAACACTGAAGCTTTCTTT
J: TRBJ1-4; size: -; V: TRBV29-1; D: TRBD1; CDR3: CSVSEGAQGKLFF; DNA: TGCAGCGTTTCGGAGGGGGCGCAGGGAAAACTGTTTTTT
J: TRBJ2-7; size: -; V: TRBV7-3; D: -; CDR3: CASSLTLSYEQYF; DNA: TGTGCCAGCAGCTTAACCCTCTCCTACGAGCAGTACTTC
J: TRBJ1-2; size: -; V: TRBV7-2; D: -; CDR3: CASSFGQLYGYTF; DNA: TGTGCCAGCAGCTTCGGACAGCTCTATGGCTACACCTTC
J: TRBJ2-3; size: -; V: TRBV7-3; D: TRBD2; CDR3: CASSPDGGSTDTQYF; DNA: TGTGCCAGCAGTCCTGATGGCGGGAGTACGGATACGCAGTATTTT
J: TRBJ1-2; size: -; V: TRBV5-5; D: TRBD1; CDR3: CASSPGVGGGYTF; DNA: TGTGCCAGCAGCCCCGGGGTAGGGGGCGGCTACACCTTC
J: TRBJ1-1; size: -; V: TRBV10-3; D: -; CDR3: CAISELTTPQNTEAFF; DNA: TGTGCCATCAGTGAGTTGACAACGCCCCAGAACACTGAAGCTTTCTTT
J: TRBJ2-7; size: -; V: TRBV7-9; D: -; CDR3: CASSPNRDPYEQYF; DNA: TGTGCCAGCAGCCCTAACAGGGACCCCTACGAGCAGTACTTC
J: TRBJ2-7; size: -; V: TRBV19; D: -; CDR3: CASSRRGSDEQYF; DNA: TGTGCCAGTAGTCGCCGGGGTTCTGACGAGCAGTACTTC